Each of the 6 T cell receptor beta chains below was sequenced from the same sample in a study of STAT5B mutations in CD4+ large granular lymphocyte leukemia. The protocol was immunoSEQ multiplex PCR, while the TCRdb copy is restricted to in-frame clones and leaves out a portion. Counted here are about 32,000 clones, around four fifths occurring once; the ten biggest clones make up about 4.5%. Source material: CD4+ T cells from blood buffy coats. These TCRs come from a human donor in good health.

This clone has a single count. The gene calls are TRBV7-9 and TRBJ1-4; the D is unclear. The CDR3 runs to 15 residues. Germline values: CDR1 SEHNR, CDR2 FQNEAQ (reference sequence). V lost 1 base to trimming and J lost 8 bases, with 14 bases between them. The CDR3: CASSLGAGLYEKLFF. In DNA, the CDR3 is TGTGCCAGCAGCTTAGGGGCAGGTCTGTACGAAAAACTGTTTTTT.

The chain is built from TRBV10-3 and TRBJ2-7; D uncertain. The CDR3 length is 13 residues. Germline assignment: CDR1 ENHRY and CDR2 SYGVKD. Trimming left V 6 bases short and J 0 bases short, with 9 bases between. The CDR3: CAIRGRLSYEQYF. CDR3 DNA sequence: TGTGCCATCAGGGGAAGGCTCTCCTACGAGCAGTACTTC.

The V call is TRBV7-8, the J call TRBJ2-5; 10 bases match TRBD2. The J call is uncertain, as TRBJ2-7 better fits the DNA end. Germline values: CDR1 SGHVS, CDR2 FQNEAQ. The CDR3 is 14 residues long. CDR3 sequence reads: CASSRTSGSYEQYF. The CDR3 bases are TGTGCCAGCAGCCGGACTAGCGGCTCTTACGAGCAGTACTTC.

This chain connects TRBV2 to TRBJ2-2; the D is unclear. This CDR3 has 12 residues. With 8 bases removed from V and 5 bases from J, the gap between germline ends came to 9 bases. Germline V gene lookup returns CDR1 SNHLY and CDR2 FYNNEI. In DNA form, the CDR3 reads TGTGCCAGCCGGACGGCGACCGGGGAGCTGTTTTTT. Translation: CASRTATGELFF.

This rearrangement joins TRBV11-2 to TRBJ2-5; TRBD1 might be the D (6 bases). This CDR3 is 15 amino acids long. CDR1 is SGHAT and CDR2 is FQNNGV in the germline V gene. V gave up 4 bases and J gave up 5 bases, with 17 bases separating them. CDR3 in DNA: TGTGCCAGCAGCTCCTCGCTCAGGGGCCCGGAGACCCAGTACTTC. It encodes CASSSSLRGPETQYF.

This chain joins TRBV27 and TRBJ2-3; 9 nucleotides align to TRBD1. Germline V gives CDR1 MNHEY, CDR2 SMNVEV (reference sequence). This CDR3 is 14 amino acids long. V trimming: 6 bases; J trimming: 3 bases; junction bases outside the gene matches: 4. The CDR3 loop reads CASRKQGATDTQYF. In nucleotides, the CDR3 is TGTGCCAGCAGAAAACAGGGGGCAACAGATACGCAGTATTTT.